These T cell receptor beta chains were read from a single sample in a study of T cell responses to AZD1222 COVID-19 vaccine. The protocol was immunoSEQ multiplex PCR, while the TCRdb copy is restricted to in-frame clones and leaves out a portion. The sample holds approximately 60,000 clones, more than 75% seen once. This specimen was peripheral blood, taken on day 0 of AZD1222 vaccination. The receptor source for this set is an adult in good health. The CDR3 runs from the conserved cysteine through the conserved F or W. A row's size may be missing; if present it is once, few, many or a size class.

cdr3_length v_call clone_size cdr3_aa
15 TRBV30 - CAWSEGSRGRSPLHF
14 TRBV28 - CASSPDSPLLRYTF
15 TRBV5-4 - CASSMASGIRETQYF
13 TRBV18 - CASSPPSGERAFF
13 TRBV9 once CASSVRGTRELFF
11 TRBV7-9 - CASSFDEKLFF
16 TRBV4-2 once CASSPEQGRMNTEAFF
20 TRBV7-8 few CASSLLRRQLPRSGANVLTF
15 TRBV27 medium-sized CASTPPGERTDTQYF
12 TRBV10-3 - CAISQGNTEAFF
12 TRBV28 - CASRDGGYGYTF
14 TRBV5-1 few CASSLGTENYGYTF
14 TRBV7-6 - CASSLAGQGTEAFF
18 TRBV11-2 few CASSLRLGQGARGEKLFF
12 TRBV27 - CASSLLGSEQYF
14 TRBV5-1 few CASSPLAGVNEQFF
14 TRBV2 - CARRRDSHGYEQYF
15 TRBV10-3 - CAISGQAGNIGELFF
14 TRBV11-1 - CASSAGPTEETQYF
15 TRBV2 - CASRYRTGNTDTQYF
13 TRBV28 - CASSSGSNYGYTF
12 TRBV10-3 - CAIGGSSYEQYF
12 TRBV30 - CAWSLSGVEQFF
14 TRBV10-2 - CASNIQGGGYEQYF
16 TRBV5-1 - CASNPDGLQYGSPLHF